Sequencing of this T cell receptor (beta chain) was carried out in a study of blood T cell repertoires in COVID-19. Study background: The samples span acute and convalescent COVID-19 from the United States, Italy and Spain. From T cells, B-cell-depleted T cells, or PBMCs came the material, which was cDNA or gDNA.

In the study's own analysis: Reference gene primer amplification gave estimated nucleated cell counts. Produced via immunoSEQ multiplex PCR; TCRdb's table is partial and in-frame only. V and J calls plus clone size are reproduced from that table; the DNA served to infer D and trimming. Here the sample spans about 240,000 clones, around 81% being singletons. Trimming took 5 bases from V and 8 from J; bases not matched to a gene: 7. The CDR3 loop spans 13 amino acids. Material: peripheral blood. The receptor comes from a woman aged 55-70 years with active or convalescent COVID-19. The chain employs TRBV12-3 or TRBV12-4 and TRBJ1-2; 8 bases fit TRBD1. CDR3 region: CASSHGQGVGYTF. Written as DNA, the CDR3 is TGTGCCAGCAGTCATGGACAGGGAGTGGGCTACACCTTC.